The clone carrying this TCR beta chain has a handful of counts. The antigen is undetermined. The sample is drawn from a study of T cells after yellow fever vaccination. Deletions cut 0 bases from V and 3 bases from J, with 8 bases between. This CDR3 comprises 14 residues. Germline assignment: CDR1 MNHEY and CDR2 SVGAGI. 5'RACE template switching added a universal primer site and UMIs to TCR cDNA. TCRdb itself ran the 5' RACE reads through MiXCR, one entry per CDR3 protein. The sample records over 250,000 distinct CDR3 sequences, 4.1% being singletons. Findings and caveats of the study: FACS-sorted repertoires might harbor abundant contaminating clonotypes from the bulk population. The study re-detected most primary-vaccination clones after the booster (approximately 96% CD4, roughly 90% CD8).

The chain employs TRBV6-5 and TRBJ1-1, with D hard to call. The sequence was obtained from a man aged 18 to 30 who received the YFV17D yellow fever vaccine. Specimen: PBMCs, collected 5 days after the yellow fever booster vaccination. CDR3 sequence (DNA): TGTGCCAGCAGTTACTCGATCGGAGACACTGAAGCTTTCTTT. Protein product: CASSYSIGDTEAFF.